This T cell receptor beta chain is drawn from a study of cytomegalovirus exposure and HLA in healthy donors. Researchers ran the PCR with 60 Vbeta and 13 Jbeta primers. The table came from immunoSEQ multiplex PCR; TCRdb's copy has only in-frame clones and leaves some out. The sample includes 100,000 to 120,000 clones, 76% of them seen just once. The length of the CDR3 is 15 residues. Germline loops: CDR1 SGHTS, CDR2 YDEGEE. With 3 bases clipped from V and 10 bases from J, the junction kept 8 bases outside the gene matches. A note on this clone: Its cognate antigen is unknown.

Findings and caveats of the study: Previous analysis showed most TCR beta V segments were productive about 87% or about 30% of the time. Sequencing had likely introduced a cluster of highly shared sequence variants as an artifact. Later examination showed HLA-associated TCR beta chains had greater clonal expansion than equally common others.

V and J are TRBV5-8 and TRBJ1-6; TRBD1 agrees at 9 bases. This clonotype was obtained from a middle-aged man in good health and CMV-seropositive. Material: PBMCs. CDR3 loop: CASSYTGTGSSPLHF. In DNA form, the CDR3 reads TGTGCCAGCAGCTACACCGGGACAGGGTCCTCACCCCTCCACTTT.